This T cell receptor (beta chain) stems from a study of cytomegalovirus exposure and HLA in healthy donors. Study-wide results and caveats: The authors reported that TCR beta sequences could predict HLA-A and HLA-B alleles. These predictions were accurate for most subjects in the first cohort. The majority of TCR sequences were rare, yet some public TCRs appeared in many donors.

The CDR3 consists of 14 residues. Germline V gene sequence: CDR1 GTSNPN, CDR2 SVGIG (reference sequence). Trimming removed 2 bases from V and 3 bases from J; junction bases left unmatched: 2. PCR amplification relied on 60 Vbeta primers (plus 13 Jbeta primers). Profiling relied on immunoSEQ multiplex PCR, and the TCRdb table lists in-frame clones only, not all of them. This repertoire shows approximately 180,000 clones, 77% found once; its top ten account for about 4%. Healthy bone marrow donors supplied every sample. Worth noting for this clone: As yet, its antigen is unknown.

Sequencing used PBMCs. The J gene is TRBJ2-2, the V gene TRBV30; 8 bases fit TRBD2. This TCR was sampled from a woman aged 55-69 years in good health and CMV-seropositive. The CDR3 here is CAWSTSGYTGELFF. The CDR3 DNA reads TGTGCCTGGAGTACTAGCGGATACACCGGGGAGCTGTTTTTT.